Below are 13 T cell receptor beta chains sequenced from a single sample in a study of identifying expanded T cells in peripheral blood (dated by TCRdb to about 2019). The library was built by means of the immunoSEQ multiplex PCR assay. TCRdb took this table from immuneACCESS and kept in-frame rearrangements with V and J called. Such tables lack part of the clones; where checked against another copy, unresolved V genes explain under half of the gap, and the rest is unexplained. Recorded for this sample are about 58,000 clones; 89% of them occurred a single time. The ten top clones hold around 3.5% of the sample. The sequenced sample was blood. These receptors were obtained from a person between 18 and 70 years old in good health.

V gene TRBV15 combines with J gene TRBJ2-1; 12 bases line up with TRBD2. The CDR3 loop spans 15 amino acids. The V segment lost 1 base and the J segment 9 bases; nucleotides outside the gene matches: 4. Germline V lookup: CDR1 LNHNV, CDR2 YYDKDF (reference sequence). CDR3 amino acids: CATSRAGLAGGEQFF. CDR3 in DNA: TGTGCCACCAGCAGAGCGGGACTAGCGGGCGGTGAGCAGTTCTTC.

The J gene is TRBJ2-7, the V gene TRBV7-2, with D perhaps TRBD2 (5 bases). V was pared by 5 bases and J by 2 bases, with 22 bases between. Germline V gene sequence: CDR1 SGHTA, CDR2 FQGNSA. The CDR3 contains 17 residues. The CDR3 is CASSPAYRLPPPYEQYF. The CDR3 bases are TGTGCCAGCAGCCCAGCCTACCGACTACCCCCGCCCTACGAGCAGTACTTC. The full variable domain, with the rest looked up from reference TRBV7-2 and TRBJ2-7, is GAGVSQSPSNKVTEKGKDVELRCDPISGHTALYWYRQSLGQGLEFLIYFQGNSAPDKSGLPSDRFSAERTGGSVSTLTIQRTQQEDSAVYLCASSPAYRLPPPYEQYFGPGTRLTVT.

The chain combines TRBV5-4 with TRBJ2-3, with 11 bases lining up with TRBD2. Germline CDR1 and CDR2: SGHNT and YYREEE (reference sequence). The CDR3 is made up of 16 amino acids. The J segment lost 5 bases and the V segment lost 4 bases, leaving 9 bases of the junction unmatched. This chain's CDR3 is CASSIRLAGNQDTQYF. DNA for the CDR3: TGTGCCAGCAGCATTAGACTAGCGGGAAATCAAGATACGCAGTATTTT. Drawing the rest from reference TRBV5-4 and TRBJ2-3, the complete variable domain is ETGVTQSPTHLIKTRGQQVTLRCSSQSGHNTVSWYQQALGQGPQFIFQYYREEENGRGNFPPRFSGLQFPNYSSELNVNALELDDSALYLCASSIRLAGNQDTQYFGPGTRLTVL.

The chain has TRBV5-1 and TRBJ2-5; TRBD2 aligns across 10 bases. The germline V gene encodes CDR1 SGHRS and CDR2 YFSETQ. The CDR3 sequence is 16 residues long. The trim removed 0 bases at V and 2 bases at J, leaving 4 bases unmatched. This chain's CDR3 is CASSLAPSGSQETQYF. As DNA, the CDR3 is TGCGCCAGCAGCTTGGCGCCTAGCGGGAGTCAAGAGACCCAGTACTTC.

The chain recombines TRBV6-6 with TRBJ2-1, with unresolved D. The CDR3 extends over 13 amino acids. In germline, CDR1 is MNHNY, CDR2 SVGAGI (reference sequence). Trimming left V 5 bases short and J 9 bases short, with 14 bases between. The DNA of the CDR3 is TGTGCCAGCAGTGCGAGCGAGAACGGTGAGCAGTTCTTC. Translating it yields CASSASENGEQFF.

The chain is built from TRBV2 and TRBJ2-7, with D hard to call. Trimming took off 5 bases at V and 4 bases at J, with 3 bases between the two ends. Germline CDR1 is SNHLY and CDR2 is FYNNEI. CDR3 length: 10 amino acids. CDR3 bases: TGTGCCAGCAGTTTTTACGAGCAGTACTTC. It specifies CASSFYEQYF.

V usage is TRBV6-5 and J usage is TRBJ2-1; D is tentatively TRBD1 or TRBD2 (5 bases each). V lost 7 bases and J lost 6, with 19 bases in between. The CDR3 covers 15 residues. Germline CDR1 reads MNHEY; CDR2 reads SVGAGI. CDR3 sequence (DNA): TGTGCCAGCAAGGATACGGGGTTCCAGGGCAATGAGCAGTTCTTC. It is translated as CASKDTGFQGNEQFF.

In this sample, this clone turned up once. This chain connects TRBV30 to TRBJ2-7; D unresolved. There are 13 residues in the CDR3. V was trimmed by 0 bases and J by 6 bases, leaving 12 bases between them. Per germline, CDR1 GTSNPN and CDR2 SVGIG (reference sequence). The CDR3 is CAWSVLAGREQYF. The CDR3 region has the DNA TGTGCCTGGAGTGTACTTGCAGGCCGCGAGCAGTACTTC.

The chain is built from TRBV7-8 and TRBJ2-1, with D tentatively TRBD1 (5 bases). V lost 5 bases, J lost 7 bases, and 9 bases lay in between. This CDR3 has 12 residues. Germline lookup yields CDR1 SGHVS and CDR2 FQNEAQ. The CDR3 here is CASSEHRNEQFF. The CDR3, as DNA: TGTGCCAGCAGCGAGCACAGGAATGAGCAGTTCTTC.

J is TRBJ2-5 and V is TRBV27; D unclear. The length of the CDR3 is 14 residues. Trimming took off 10 bases at V and 0 bases at J, with 15 bases between the two ends. Per germline, CDR1 MNHEY and CDR2 SMNVEV (reference sequence). The CDR3 here is CATKWRANQETQYF. The CDR3 nucleotides are TGTGCCACCAAATGGCGCGCCAACCAAGAGACCCAGTACTTC.

The table lists this clone with a count of one. This chain uses TRBV10-2 with TRBJ2-7, with D possibly matching TRBD2 (5 bases). Germline V gives CDR1 WSHSY, CDR2 SAAADI. The germline V and J ends were trimmed by 10 bases and 1 base, with 17 bases remaining between them. This CDR3 has 14 amino acids. CDR3 sequence reads: CATKLEPFSYEQYF. CDR3 DNA: TGCGCCACCAAACTAGAACCCTTTTCCTACGAGCAGTACTTC.

This chain links TRBV29-1 with TRBJ1-5; no clear D gene. This CDR3 region has 13 residues. Deletions cut 5 bases from V and 0 bases from J, with 8 bases between. Germline-derived CDR1 and CDR2 are SQVTM and ANQGSEA. The CDR3 DNA reads TGCAGCGTTCAACAGACTAGCAATCAGCCCCAGCATTTT. Protein sequence: CSVQQTSNQPQHF. The full variable domain, its missing parts supplied by reference TRBV29-1 and TRBJ1-5, is SAVISQKPSRDICQRGTSLTIQCQVDSQVTMMFWYRQQPGQSLTLIATANQGSEATYESGFVIDKFPISRPNLTFSTLTVSNMSPEDSSIYLCSVQQTSNQPQHFGDGTRLSIL.

The chain recombines TRBV2 with TRBJ2-1; no clear D gene. This CDR3 region has 14 residues. Deletions cut 3 bases from V and 7 bases from J, with 13 bases between. Germline V gene lookup returns CDR1 SNHLY and CDR2 FYNNEI. This chain's CDR3 is CASSDPPLGNEQFF. In DNA, the CDR3 is TGTGCCAGCAGTGACCCCCCCCTCGGGAATGAGCAGTTCTTC.